This T cell receptor beta chain was recovered during a study of T cells in Graves' hyperthyroidism and ophthalmopathy (dated by TCRdb to the late 2010s). Study-wide context: Peripheral blood samples were taken at initial diagnosis, before any treatment was given. Thyroid tissue and blood T-cell repertoires from six Graves' hyperthyroidism patients were also compared in the study. The roughly 90 discovery patients were divided at random into training and test sets in a 7:3 ratio. Once sampling was done, hyperthyroidism patients were given methimazole at a starting dose of 30 mg daily, whereas ophthalmopathy patients were given high-dose intravenous methylprednisolone. TCR Vbeta CDR3 sequencing of 140 or so peripheral blood samples (roughly 43 ophthalmopathy, under 80 hyperthyroidism and around 17 progressor patients) is reported in the paper. Prospective prediction of ophthalmopathy was tested in an independent validation cohort of fewer than 20 hyperthyroidism patients and around 16 patients who later progressed to ophthalmopathy. To identify distinguishing TCR V-J signatures, a discovery cohort of 95 to 100 patients was used, comprising 43 with Graves' ophthalmopathy and 55 to 65 with stable Graves' hyperthyroidism. Here is what the overall study found, with its caveats: Blood samples also contained most of the expanded thyroid clonotypes (frequency above 0.001), which suggests that blood repertoires may reflect thyroid immune responses. A 13 V-J signature model separated ophthalmopathy from stable hyperthyroidism, with approximately 86% sensitivity and 81.08% specificity in cross-validation and 80%/75% in testing. No statistical method was used to set the sample size in advance, and investigators knew the group allocation. During validation, the model predicted progression to ophthalmopathy a median of about 6.3 months ahead of onset, with roughly 65% sensitivity and roughly 72% specificity.

Ophthalmopathy patients had moderately to severely active disease, with a Clinical Activity Score of 3 or more, a NOSPECS grade of 4 or more, and a disease duration of less than 3 months. Patients with uncontrolled infections, other autoimmune diseases, pregnancy or lactation were excluded. Diagnoses were established on the basis of clinical symptoms, serum thyroxine and TRAb, thyroid ultrasound, and orbital computed tomography. Ficoll-Paque density gradient centrifugation was used to isolate PBMCs from about 9 ml of fresh peripheral blood. Total RNA was extracted using Trizol reagent, and RNA quality was assessed on an Agilent 2100 Bioanalyzer. About this clonotype: Its antigen remains undetermined. This may be a read error: a much more frequent sequence differs by one nucleotide.

Taken from the germline V gene, the CDR1 and CDR2 loops are ENHRY and SYGVKD. V and J are trimmed by 4 bases and 1 base, and the gene matches miss 4 bases of the junction. CDR3 length: 15 amino acids, cysteine to phenylalanine. Only CDR3 DNA is held: 45 bases, read in frame from base 1. Amplification of TCR beta CDR3 regions was carried out from RNA transcripts. The TCR CDR3 was subjected to a first round of RT-PCR using the HTBI primer set and the Qiagen OneStep RT-PCR kit. The libraries were constructed in a second round of multiplex PCR and then size-selected and purified. The libraries were sequenced on an Illumina HiSeq2000 using paired-end 100 bp reads. The paper's data handling went like this. SOAPnuke was used to process the raw data, with reads discarded if the reads contained adapters or uncalled bases, had a mean Phred below 15, or lacked an exact constant-primer or identifier match. COPE v1.2.5 was used to merge high-quality paired reads, and clonotypes were defined as unique nucleotide sequences. MiTCR v1.1 was used to align clonotypes to the IMGT TRBV, TRBD and TRBJ reference segments. Only V-J combinations with frequency above 0.0001, covering 99.2% of repertoires, were analysed. The TCS score was defined as the ratio of F50 (clonal expansion) to E x V (chaos), calculated using BLOSUM62-based TCRdist between CDR3 peptides within each V-J. Welch's t-statistics and random forest reduced 450 to 600 V-J features to around 14, which were used in a naive Bayes classifier (R e1071). The Morisita-Horn index was used to measure how similar the thyroid and blood repertoires were. Using fastp trimming at Q25 and MiXCR clonotype assembly, TCRdb reanalyzed the public sequencing data and kept in-frame beta chains. Merged by CDR3 protein, the rows form single entries marked with the most common genes and DNA. TCRdb's processing, not the authors' own work, is the source of the V and J calls. A total of roughly 56,000 distinct CDR3 sequences appear in this sample, around half of them only once. Clones ranked in the top ten supply 9.5% to 15% of the sample.

Specimen: blood. The origin of this receptor is a woman aged 25 to 39 with Graves' ophthalmopathy. The chain is encoded by TRBV10-3 joined to TRBJ2-5, and 9 bases in between align with TRBD1. This receptor carries the CDR3 CAISADRGSQETQYF. The base sequence is TGTGCCATCAGTGCCGACAGGGGGAGCCAAGAGACCCAGTACTTC.